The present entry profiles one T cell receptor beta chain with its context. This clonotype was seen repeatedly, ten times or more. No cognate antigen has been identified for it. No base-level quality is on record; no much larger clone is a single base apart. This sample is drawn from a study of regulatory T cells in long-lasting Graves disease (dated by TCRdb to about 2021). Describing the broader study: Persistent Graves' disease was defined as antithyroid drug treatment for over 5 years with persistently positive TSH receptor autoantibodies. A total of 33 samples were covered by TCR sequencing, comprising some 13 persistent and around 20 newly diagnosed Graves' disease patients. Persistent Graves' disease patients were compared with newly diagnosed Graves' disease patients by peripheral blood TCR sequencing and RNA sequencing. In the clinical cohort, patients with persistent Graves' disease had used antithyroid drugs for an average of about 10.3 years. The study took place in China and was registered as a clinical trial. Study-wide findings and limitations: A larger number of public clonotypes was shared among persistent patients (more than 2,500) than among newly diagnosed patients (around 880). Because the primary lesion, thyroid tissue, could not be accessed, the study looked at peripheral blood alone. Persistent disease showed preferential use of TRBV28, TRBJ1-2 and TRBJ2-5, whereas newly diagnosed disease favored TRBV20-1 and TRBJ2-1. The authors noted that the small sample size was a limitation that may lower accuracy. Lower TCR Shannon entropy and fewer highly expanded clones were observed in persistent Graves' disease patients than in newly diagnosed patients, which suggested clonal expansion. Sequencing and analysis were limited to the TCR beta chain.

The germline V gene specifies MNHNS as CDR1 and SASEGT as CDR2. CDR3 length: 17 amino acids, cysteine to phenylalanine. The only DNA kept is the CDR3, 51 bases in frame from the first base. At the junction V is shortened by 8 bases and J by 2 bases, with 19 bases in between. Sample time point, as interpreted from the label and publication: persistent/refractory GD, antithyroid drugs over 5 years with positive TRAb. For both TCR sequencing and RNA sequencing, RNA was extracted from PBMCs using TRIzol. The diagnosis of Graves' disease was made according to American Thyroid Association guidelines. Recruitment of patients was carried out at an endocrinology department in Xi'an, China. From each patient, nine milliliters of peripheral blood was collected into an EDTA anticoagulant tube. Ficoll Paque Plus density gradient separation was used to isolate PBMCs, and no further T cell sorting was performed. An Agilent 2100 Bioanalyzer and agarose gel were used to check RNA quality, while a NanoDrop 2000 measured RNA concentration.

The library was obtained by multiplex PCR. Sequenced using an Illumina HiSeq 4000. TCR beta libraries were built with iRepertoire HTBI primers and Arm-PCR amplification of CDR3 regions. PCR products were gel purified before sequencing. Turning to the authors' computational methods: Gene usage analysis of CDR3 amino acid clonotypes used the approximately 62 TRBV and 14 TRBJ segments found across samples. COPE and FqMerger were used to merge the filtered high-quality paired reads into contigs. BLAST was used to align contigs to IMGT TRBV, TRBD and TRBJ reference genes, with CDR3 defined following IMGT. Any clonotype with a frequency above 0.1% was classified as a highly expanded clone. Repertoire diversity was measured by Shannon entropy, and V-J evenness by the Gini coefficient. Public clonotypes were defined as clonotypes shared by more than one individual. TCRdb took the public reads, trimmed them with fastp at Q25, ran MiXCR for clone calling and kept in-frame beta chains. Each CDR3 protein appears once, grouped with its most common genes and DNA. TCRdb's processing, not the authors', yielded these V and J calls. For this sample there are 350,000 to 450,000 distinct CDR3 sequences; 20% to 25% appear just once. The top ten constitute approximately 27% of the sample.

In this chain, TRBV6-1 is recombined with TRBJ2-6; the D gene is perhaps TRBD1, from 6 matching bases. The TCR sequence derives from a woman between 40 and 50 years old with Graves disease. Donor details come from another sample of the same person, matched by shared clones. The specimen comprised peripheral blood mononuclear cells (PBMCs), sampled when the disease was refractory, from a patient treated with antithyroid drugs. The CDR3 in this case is CASPEKDSPPGANVLTF. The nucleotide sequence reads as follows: TGTGCCAGCCCGGAAAAGGACAGCCCTCCTGGGGCCAACGTCCTGACTTTC.